This T cell receptor (beta chain) was observed in a study of control samples from healthy donors and cancer patients. Data came from immunoSEQ multiplex PCR; TCRdb stores just in-frame clones and leaves some out. This table holds 350,000 to 450,000 clones, 90% found once. This CDR3 comprises 14 residues. Germline V CDR1 and CDR2: MDHEN, SYDVKM. J gave up 9 bases and V 6 bases, and 7 bases lay outside the gene matches. Source material: PBMCs. This rearrangement joins TRBV28 to TRBJ1-6; 8 positions match TRBD1. The receptor comes from a man aged 35-49 years with head and neck cancer. The CDR3 DNA follows: TGTGCCAGCAGCCTGACAGGGGTTTTTTCACCCCTCCACTTT. Translation: CASSLTGVFSPLHF.